The clone carrying this TCR beta chain was counted between two and nine times. The antigen is unknown. Via MiXCR, TCRdb re-called the 5' RACE reads, giving one row per CDR3 protein. The sample includes more than 400,000 distinct CDR3 sequences, about 5.7% of them seen just once. The sample comes from a study of CD8 T cells in ankylosing spondylitis. General observations from the study: For ankylosing spondylitis blood, a TCR beta motif of roughly 8 highly homologous variants appeared characteristic.

The TCR comes from a male donor with ankylosing spondylitis. Sequenced sample: blood, either unsorted or a sorted T cell fraction (not recorded which).

The CDR3 here is CASSSEWTSYEQYF. In DNA form, the CDR3 reads TGTGCCAGCAGCTCAGAGTGGACCTCCTACGAGCAGTACTTC. The gene calls are TRBV7-9 and TRBJ2-7, with D unresolved. With 4 bases removed from V and 0 bases from J, the gap between germline ends came to 10 bases. CDR3 length: 14 residues. Germline V lookup: CDR1 SEHNR, CDR2 FQNEAQ (reference sequence).